The clone carrying this T cell receptor beta chain was seen more than once but under ten times. Its cognate antigen is unknown. The sample originates from a study of T cells in Graves' hyperthyroidism and ophthalmopathy. Study information: Staff took peripheral blood when the initial diagnosis was made, before any treatment began.

The TCR beta CDR3 regions underwent amplification using RNA transcripts as the source. The HTBI primer set drove a first-round RT-PCR of the TCR CDR3. TCRdb processed the multiplex PCR reads anew with MiXCR; each CDR3 protein has one entry. The sample carries some 500,000 distinct CDR3 sequences, about an eighth recorded once. The CDR3 has 15 amino acids. Trimming left V 4 bases short and J 4 bases short, with 15 bases between. Germline V gene data show CDR1 as SGHRS and CDR2 as YFSETQ. Findings and caveats of the study: The model predicted ophthalmopathy a median around 6.5 months before onset.

No progression to ophthalmopathy during 18 months of follow-up defined stable disease. Approximately 9.3 ml of fresh peripheral blood supplied the PBMCs. The TCR comes from a woman between 18 and 29 years old with Graves' hyperthyroidism. The V and J genes are TRBV5-1 and TRBJ2-1; D ambiguous. Material for sequencing was blood. CDR3 DNA: TGCGCCAGCAGCCAAGTAGGTTTACGTTACAATGAGCAGTTCTTC. Protein sequence: CASSQVGLRYNEQFF.